This T cell receptor beta chain was obtained from a study of Graves' ophthalmopathy and Graves' hyperthyroidism. CDR3 length equals 15 residues. From germline, CDR1 is ENHRY and CDR2 SYGVKD. V dropped 4 bases and J dropped 8; count of bases not matched to a gene: 9. The study enrolled ophthalmopathy donors with moderate-to-severe activity, CAS ≥3, NOSPECS ≥4 and duration under 3 months. RNA transcripts served as template for amplifying TCR beta CDR3 sequences. First-round RT-PCR used HTBI primers; second-round multiplex PCR followed. TCRdb re-analysed the multiplex PCR reads in MiXCR, keeping a single row per CDR3 protein. The top ten hold around 3.3% of the sample, which has hundreds of thousands of distinct CDR3 sequences, about 38% seen once.

The chain links TRBV10-3 to TRBJ1-4; 8 nucleotides align to TRBD1. The sequenced material came from peripheral blood. The TCR sequence derives from an adult man with Graves' ophthalmopathy. The CDR3 DNA is TGTGCCATCAGTGCTGGACAGGGTGGCAAGGAAAAACTGTTTTTT. The encoded protein is CAISAGQGGKEKLFF.